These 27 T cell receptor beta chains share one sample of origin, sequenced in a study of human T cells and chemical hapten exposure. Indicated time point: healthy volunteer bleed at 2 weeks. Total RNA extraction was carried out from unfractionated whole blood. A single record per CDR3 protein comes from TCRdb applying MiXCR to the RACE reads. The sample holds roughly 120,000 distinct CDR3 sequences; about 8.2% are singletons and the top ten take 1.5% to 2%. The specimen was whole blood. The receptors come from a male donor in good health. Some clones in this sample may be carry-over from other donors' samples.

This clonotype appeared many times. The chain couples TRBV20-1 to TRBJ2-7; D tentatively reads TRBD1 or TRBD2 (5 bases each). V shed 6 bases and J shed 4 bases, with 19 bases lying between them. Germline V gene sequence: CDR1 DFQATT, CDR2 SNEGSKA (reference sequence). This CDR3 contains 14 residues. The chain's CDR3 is CSASGTDSTYEQYF. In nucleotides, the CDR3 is TGCAGTGCCTCGGGGACGGACTCCACTTACGAGCAGTACTTC.

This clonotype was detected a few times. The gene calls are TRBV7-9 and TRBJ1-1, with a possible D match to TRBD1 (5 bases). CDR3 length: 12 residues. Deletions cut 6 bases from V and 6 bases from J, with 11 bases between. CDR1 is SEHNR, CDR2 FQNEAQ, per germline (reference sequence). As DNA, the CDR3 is TGTGCCAGCAGACCCGGGGGTCCTGAAGCTTTCTTT. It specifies CASRPGGPEAFF.

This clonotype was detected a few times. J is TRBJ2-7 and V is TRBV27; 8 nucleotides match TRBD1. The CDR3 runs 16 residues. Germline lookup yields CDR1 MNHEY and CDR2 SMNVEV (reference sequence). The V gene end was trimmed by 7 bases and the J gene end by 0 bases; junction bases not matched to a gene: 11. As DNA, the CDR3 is TGTGCCAGCAATAGACTTGGGACAGGCAGCTCCTACGAGCAGTACTTC. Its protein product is CASNRLGTGSSYEQYF.

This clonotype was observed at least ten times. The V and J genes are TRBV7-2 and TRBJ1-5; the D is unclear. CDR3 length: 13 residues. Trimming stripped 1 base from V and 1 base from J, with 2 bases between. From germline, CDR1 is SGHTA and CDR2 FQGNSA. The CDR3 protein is CASSLDSNQPQHF. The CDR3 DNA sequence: TGTGCCAGCAGCTTAGACAGCAATCAGCCCCAGCATTTT. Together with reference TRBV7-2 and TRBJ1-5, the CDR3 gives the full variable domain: GAGVSQSPSNKVTEKGKDVELRCDPISGHTALYWYRQSLGQGLEFLIYFQGNSAPDKSGLPSDRFSAERTGGSVSTLTIQRTQQEDSAVYLCASSLDSNQPQHFGDGTRLSIL.

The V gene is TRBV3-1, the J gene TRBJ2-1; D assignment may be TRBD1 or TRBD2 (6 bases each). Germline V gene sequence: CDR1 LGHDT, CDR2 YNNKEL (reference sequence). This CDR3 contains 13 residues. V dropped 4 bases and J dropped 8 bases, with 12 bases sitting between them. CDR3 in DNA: TGTGCCAGCAGCCCGGGGGCTGGGGATGAGCAGTTCTTC. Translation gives CASSPGAGDEQFF.

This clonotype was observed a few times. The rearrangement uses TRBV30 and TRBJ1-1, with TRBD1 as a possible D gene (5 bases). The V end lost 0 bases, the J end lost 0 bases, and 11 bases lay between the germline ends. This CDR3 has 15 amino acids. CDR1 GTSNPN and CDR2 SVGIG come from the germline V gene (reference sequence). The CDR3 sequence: CAWSVWGSMNTEAFF. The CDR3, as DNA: TGTGCCTGGAGTGTTTGGGGGTCGATGAACACTGAAGCTTTCTTT.

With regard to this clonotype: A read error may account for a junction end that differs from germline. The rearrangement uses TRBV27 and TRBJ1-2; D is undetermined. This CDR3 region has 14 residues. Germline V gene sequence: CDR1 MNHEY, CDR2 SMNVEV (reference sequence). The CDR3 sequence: CTSSFGPYNYGYTF. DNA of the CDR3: TGTACCAGCAGTTTTGGGCCTTACAACTATGGCTACACCTTC.

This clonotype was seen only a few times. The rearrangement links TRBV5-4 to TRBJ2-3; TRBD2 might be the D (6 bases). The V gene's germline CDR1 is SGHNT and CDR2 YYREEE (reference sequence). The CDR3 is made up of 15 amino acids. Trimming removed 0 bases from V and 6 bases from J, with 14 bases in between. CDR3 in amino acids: CASSLGDSVRDTQYF. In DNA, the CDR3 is TGTGCCAGCAGCTTGGGGGACTCGGTCAGGGATACGCAGTATTTT.

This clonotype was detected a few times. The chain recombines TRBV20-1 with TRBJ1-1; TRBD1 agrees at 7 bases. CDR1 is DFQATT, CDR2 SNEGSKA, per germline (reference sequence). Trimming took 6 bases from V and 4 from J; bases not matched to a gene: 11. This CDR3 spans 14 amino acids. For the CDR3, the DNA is TGCAGTGCCCAATACAGGGGCCAGGGCACTGAAGCTTTCTTT. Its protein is CSAQYRGQGTEAFF.

In nucleotides, the CDR3 is TGCGCCAGCAGCTTGGGGACAGCGGGCAATCAGCCCCAGCATTTT. This encodes CASSLGTAGNQPQHF. This chain joins TRBV5-1 and TRBJ1-5; D may be TRBD1 (6 bases). V was trimmed by 0 bases and J by 2 bases, leaving 9 bases between them. From germline, CDR1 is SGHRS and CDR2 YFSETQ. The CDR3 has 15 residues.

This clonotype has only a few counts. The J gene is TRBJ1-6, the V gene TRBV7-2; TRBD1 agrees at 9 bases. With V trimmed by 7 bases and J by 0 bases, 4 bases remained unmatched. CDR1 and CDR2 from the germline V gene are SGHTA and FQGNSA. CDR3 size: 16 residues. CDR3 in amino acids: CASKQGATSYNSPLHF. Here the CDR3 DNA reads TGTGCCAGCAAACAGGGGGCGACCTCCTATAATTCACCCCTCCACTTT.

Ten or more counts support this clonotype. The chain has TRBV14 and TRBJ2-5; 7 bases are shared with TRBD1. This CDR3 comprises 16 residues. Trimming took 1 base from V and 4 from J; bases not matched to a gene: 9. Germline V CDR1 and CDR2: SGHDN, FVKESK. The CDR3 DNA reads TGTGCCAGCAGCCAAGCTTCACAGGGGCTGGGAGAGACCCAGTACTTC. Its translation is CASSQASQGLGETQYF.

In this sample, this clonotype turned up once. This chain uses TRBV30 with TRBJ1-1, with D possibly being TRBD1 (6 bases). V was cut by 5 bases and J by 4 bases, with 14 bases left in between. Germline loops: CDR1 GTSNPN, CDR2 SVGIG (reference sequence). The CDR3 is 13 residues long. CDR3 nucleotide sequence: TGTGCCTGGGCCCCAGGGGAAGGCACTGAAGCTTTCTTT. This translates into CAWAPGEGTEAFF.

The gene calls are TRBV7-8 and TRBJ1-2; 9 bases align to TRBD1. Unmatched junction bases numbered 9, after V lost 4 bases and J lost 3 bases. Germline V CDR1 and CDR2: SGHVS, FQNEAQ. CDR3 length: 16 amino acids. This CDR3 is CASSSRDRVPYYGYTF. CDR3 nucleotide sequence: TGTGCCAGCAGCTCCCGGGACAGGGTTCCCTACTATGGCTACACCTTC.

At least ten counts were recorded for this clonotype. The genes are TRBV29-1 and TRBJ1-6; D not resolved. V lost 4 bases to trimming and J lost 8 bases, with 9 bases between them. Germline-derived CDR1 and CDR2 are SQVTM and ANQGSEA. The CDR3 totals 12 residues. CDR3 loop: CSVGGVDSPLHF. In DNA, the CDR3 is TGCAGCGTTGGTGGGGTGGATTCACCCCTCCACTTT. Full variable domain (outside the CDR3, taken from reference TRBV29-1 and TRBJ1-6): SAVISQKPSRDICQRGTSLTIQCQVDSQVTMMFWYRQQPGQSLTLIATANQGSEATYESGFVIDKFPISRPNLTFSTLTVSNMSPEDSSIYLCSVGGVDSPLHFGNGTRLTVT.

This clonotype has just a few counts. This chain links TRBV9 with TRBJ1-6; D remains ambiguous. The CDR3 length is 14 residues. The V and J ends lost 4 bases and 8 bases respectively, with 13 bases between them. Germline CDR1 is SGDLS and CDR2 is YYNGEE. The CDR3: CASSLTETYSPLHF. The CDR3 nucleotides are TGTGCCAGCAGCCTCACAGAGACCTATTCACCCCTCCACTTT.

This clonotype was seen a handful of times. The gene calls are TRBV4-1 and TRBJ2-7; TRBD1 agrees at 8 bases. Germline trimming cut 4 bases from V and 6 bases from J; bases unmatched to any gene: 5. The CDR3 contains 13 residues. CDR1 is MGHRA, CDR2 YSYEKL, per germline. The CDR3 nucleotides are TGCGCCAGCAGCCTAGGGACAGGAGGCGAGCAGTACTTC. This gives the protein CASSLGTGGEQYF.

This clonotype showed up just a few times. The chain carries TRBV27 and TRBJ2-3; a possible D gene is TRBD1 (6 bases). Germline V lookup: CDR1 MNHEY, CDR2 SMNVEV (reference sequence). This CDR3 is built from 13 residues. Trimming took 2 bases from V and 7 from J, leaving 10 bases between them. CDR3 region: CASSLNREYTQYF. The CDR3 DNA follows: TGTGCCAGCAGTTTAAACAGGGAGTATACGCAGTATTTT.

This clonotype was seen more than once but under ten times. In nucleotides, the CDR3 is TGCGCCAGCAGCGGACAGGGTTACGAGCAGTACTTC. This translates into CASSGQGYEQYF. The rearrangement links TRBV5-1 to TRBJ2-7; 8 bases line up with TRBD1. This CDR3 has 12 amino acids. V gave up 4 bases and J gave up 4 bases; unmatched junction bases: 1. Germline values: CDR1 SGHRS, CDR2 YFSETQ.

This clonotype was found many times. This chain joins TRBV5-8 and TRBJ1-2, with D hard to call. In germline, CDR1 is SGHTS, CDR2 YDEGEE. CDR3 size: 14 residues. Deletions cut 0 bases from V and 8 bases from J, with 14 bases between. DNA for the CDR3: TGTGCCAGCAGCTTGGGGGCCTGGGTTCGAGGCTACACCTTC. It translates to CASSLGAWVRGYTF.

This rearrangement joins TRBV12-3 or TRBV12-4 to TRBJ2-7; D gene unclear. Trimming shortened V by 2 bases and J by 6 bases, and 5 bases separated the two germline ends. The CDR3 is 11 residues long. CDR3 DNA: TGTGCCAGCAGTTTAACGGGCGAGCAGTACTTC. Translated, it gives CASSLTGEQYF.

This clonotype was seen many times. The CDR3 coding sequence is TGCAGTGCTAGTCAGGGGCGCGGTTCACCCCTCCACTTT. This codes for CSASQGRGSPLHF. The chain joins TRBV20-1 to TRBJ1-6, with a possible D match to TRBD1 (6 bases). Trimming took off 3 bases at V and 9 bases at J, with 12 bases between the two ends. CDR1 is DFQATT and CDR2 is SNEGSKA in the germline V gene (reference sequence). The CDR3 runs to 13 residues.

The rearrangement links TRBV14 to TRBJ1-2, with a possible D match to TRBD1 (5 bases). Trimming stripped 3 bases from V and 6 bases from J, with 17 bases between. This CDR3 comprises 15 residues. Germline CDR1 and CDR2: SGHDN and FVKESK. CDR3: CASSHYAQGNNGYTF. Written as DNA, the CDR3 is TGTGCCAGCAGCCACTACGCTCAGGGTAATAATGGCTACACCTTC.

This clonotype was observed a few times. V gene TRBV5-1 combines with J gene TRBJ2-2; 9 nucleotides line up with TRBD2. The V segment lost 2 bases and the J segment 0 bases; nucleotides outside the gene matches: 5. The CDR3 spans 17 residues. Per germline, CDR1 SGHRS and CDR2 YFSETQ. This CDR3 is CASSLRTSVPNTGELFF. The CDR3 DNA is TGCGCCAGCAGCTTACGGACTAGCGTACCGAACACCGGGGAGCTGTTTTTT.

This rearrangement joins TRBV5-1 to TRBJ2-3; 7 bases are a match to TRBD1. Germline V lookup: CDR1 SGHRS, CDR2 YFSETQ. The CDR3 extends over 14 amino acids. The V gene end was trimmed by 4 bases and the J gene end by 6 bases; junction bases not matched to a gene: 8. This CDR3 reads CASSLQGRRDTQYF. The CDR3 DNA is TGCGCCAGCAGCCTACAGGGGCGGCGGGATACGCAGTATTTT.

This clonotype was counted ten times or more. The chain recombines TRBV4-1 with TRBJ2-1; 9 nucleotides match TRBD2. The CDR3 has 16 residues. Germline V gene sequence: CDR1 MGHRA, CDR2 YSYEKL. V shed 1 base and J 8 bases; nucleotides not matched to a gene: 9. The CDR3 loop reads CASSQAASGNRYEQFF. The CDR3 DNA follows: TGCGCCAGCAGCCAAGCGGCTAGCGGGAATAGGTATGAGCAGTTCTTC.

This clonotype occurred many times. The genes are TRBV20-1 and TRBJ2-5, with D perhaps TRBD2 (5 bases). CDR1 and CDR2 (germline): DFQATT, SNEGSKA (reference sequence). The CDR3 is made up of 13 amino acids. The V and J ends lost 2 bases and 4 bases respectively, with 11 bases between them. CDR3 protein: CSARTLETETQYF. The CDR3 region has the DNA TGCAGTGCTAGAACACTAGAGACAGAGACCCAGTACTTC.